Listed below are T cell receptor beta chains from one sample, sequenced in a study of blood T cell repertoires in COVID-19. Libraries were prepared by immunoSEQ multiplex PCR; TCRdb keeps only in-frame clonotypes and omits some of them. The profile shows about 110,000 clones, 85% to 90% of them singletons. The specimen was peripheral blood. The receptors originated from a human donor in a cohort sampled during active COVID-19. CDR3s include the opening cysteine and the closing phenylalanine or tryptophan. A D gene is named only where the DNA matches it firmly. Only some rows state a clone size, as once, few, many or a class for expanded clones.

>NA|TRBJ1-1|TRBV30|NA
CAWSVQDMASVEAFF
TGTGCCTGGAGTGTACAGGACATGGCCTCGGTTGAAGCTTTCTTT
>NA|TRBJ1-1|TRBV7-9|TRBD1
CASSLRQGLNTEAFF
TGTGCCAGCAGCCTCCGACAGGGACTGAACACTGAAGCTTTCTTT
>NA|TRBJ1-1|TRBV2|NA
CASSELGAGFVGAFF
TGTGCCAGCAGTGAATTGGGCGCTGGGTTTGTCGGAGCTTTCTTT
>NA|TRBJ2-6|TRBV11-3|TRBD1
CASTPSRGQGISGANVLTF
TGTGCCAGCACCCCTTCTAGGGGACAGGGGATCTCTGGGGCCAACGTCCTGACTTTC
>few|TRBJ2-3|TRBV4-2|NA
CASSQGRLWSRVITDTQYF
TGTGCCAGCAGCCAAGGCCGCCTGTGGTCCAGGGTTATTACAGATACGCAGTATTTT
>NA|TRBJ2-5|TRBV5-8|TRBD1
CASSFGQGAYQETQYF
TGTGCCAGCAGCTTTGGACAGGGAGCGTACCAAGAGACCCAGTACTTC
>NA|TRBJ1-2|TRBV11-2|TRBD1
CASSLGTGYYGYTF
TGTGCCAGCAGCCTCGGGACAGGGTACTATGGCTACACCTTC
>NA|TRBJ2-5|TRBV6-5|NA
CASSYGLSVSQYF
TGTGCCAGCAGTTACGGACTATCGGTTTCCCAGTACTTC
>NA|TRBJ2-1|TRBV6-2/TRBV6-3|TRBD2
CASRPLGLAGVYNEQFF
TGTGCCAGCAGGCCTCTGGGACTAGCGGGGGTCTACAATGAGCAGTTCTTC
>few|TRBJ1-2|TRBV7-9|NA
CASSFNRDGYTF
TGTGCCAGCAGCTTTAACAGGGACGGCTACACCTTC
>NA|TRBJ1-1|TRBV9|NA
CASSVGTGYAEAFF
TGTGCCAGCAGCGTAGGTACGGGGTATGCTGAAGCTTTCTTT
>NA|TRBJ1-4|TRBV19|NA
CASSDRREKLFF
TGTGCCAGTAGCGACCGGCGGGAAAAACTGTTTTTT
>NA|TRBJ1-6|TRBV7-7|NA
CASSSNRDSPLHF
TGTGCCAGCAGCTCAAACAGGGATTCACCCCTCCACTTT
>NA|TRBJ2-3|TRBV12-5|TRBD2
CASGLGRGVSTDTQYF
TGTGCTAGTGGTTTGGGGCGGGGGGTTAGCACAGATACGCAGTATTTT
>NA|TRBJ1-1|TRBV14|NA
CASSRVRGHTEAFF
TGTGCCAGCAGCCGGGTCCGAGGGCACACTGAAGCTTTCTTT
>NA|TRBJ2-7|TRBV4-2|TRBD2
CASSPGTSVDEQYF
TGTGCCAGCAGCCCCGGGACTAGCGTTGACGAGCAGTACTTC
>NA|TRBJ2-1|TRBV4-3|TRBD2
CASSQDKAGGHGSNEQFF
TGCGCCAGCAGCCAAGATAAAGCGGGAGGCCACGGCTCCAATGAGCAGTTCTTC
>NA|TRBJ1-1|TRBV10-3|TRBD1
CAISAQGVRTEAFF
TGTGCCATCAGTGCCCAGGGGGTCCGAACTGAAGCTTTCTTT
>NA|TRBJ1-1|TRBV12-3/TRBV12-4|NA
CASGWGVEAFF
TGTGCCAGCGGCTGGGGGGTTGAAGCTTTCTTT
>NA|TRBJ1-2|TRBV20-1|NA
CSAATNNGYTF
TGCAGTGCCGCAACAAACAATGGCTACACCTTC
>NA|TRBJ2-7|TRBV15|TRBD2
CATSRVRGGPAYEQYF
TGTGCCACCAGCAGAGTTCGCGGGGGTCCAGCCTACGAGCAGTACTTC
>NA|TRBJ2-1|TRBV5-1|TRBD2
CASSPGGGLQYNEQFF
TGCGCCAGCAGCCCGGGGGGTGGACTACAATACAATGAGCAGTTCTTC
>NA|TRBJ2-1|TRBV5-5|NA
CASSLFLDSYNEQFF
TGTGCCAGCAGCTTGTTCCTAGATTCCTACAATGAGCAGTTCTTC